This TCR beta chain came from a study of blood T cell repertoires in COVID-19. About the research overall: COVID-19 samples from acute and convalescent phases originated in the United States, Italy and Spain.

The CDR3 length is 14 residues. V dropped 3 bases and J dropped 4; count of bases not matched to a gene: 4. Germline-derived CDR1 and CDR2 are MNHEY and SMNVEV (reference sequence). Per the authors' pipeline: The assay estimated nucleated cells by amplifying reference gene primers. The assay was immunoSEQ multiplex PCR, and TCRdb's table has in-frame clones only and misses some. V and J calls and clone size are copied from that table; D and trimming were computed from the DNA. The sample has roughly 200,000 clones; about 85% are singletons. V gene TRBV27 combines with J gene TRBJ1-2; 8 bases line up with TRBD1. Material: peripheral blood. The TCR originated in an elderly woman with acute or convalescent COVID-19. The CDR3 DNA reads as TGTGCCAGCAGTTTCCGTGGACAGGGCTATGGCTACACCTTC. Residues: CASSFRGQGYGYTF.